The 5 T cell receptor beta chains below were found in one sample sequenced in a study of T cell responses to AZD1222 COVID-19 vaccine. Libraries were prepared by immunoSEQ multiplex PCR; TCRdb keeps only in-frame clonotypes and omits some of them. The table shows 150,000 or so clones, with 90% occurring only once. Specimen: peripheral blood, collected on day 0 of AZD1222 vaccination. The receptors originated from an adult in good health.

The chain employs TRBV7-9 and TRBJ2-7, with D possibly called TRBD1 or TRBD2 (5 bases each). CDR3 length: 14 amino acids. CDR1 SEHNR and CDR2 FQNEAQ come from the germline V gene (reference sequence). V lost 0 bases, J lost 2 bases, and 8 bases lay in between. CDR3 region: CASSLALGPYEQYF. The CDR3 DNA is TGTGCCAGCAGCTTAGCGTTGGGACCCTACGAGCAGTACTTC.

The chain has TRBV10-2 and TRBJ1-6, with 7 bases aligning to TRBD1. Germline trimming cut 7 bases from V and 7 bases from J; bases unmatched to any gene: 1. The CDR3 has 12 residues. The V gene's germline CDR1 is WSHSY and CDR2 SAAADI. The CDR3 reads CASTRGNSPLHF. In nucleotides, the CDR3 is TGCGCCAGCACCAGGGGGAATTCACCCCTCCACTTT.

The chain recombines TRBV15 with TRBJ1-2; TRBD1 aligns across 8 bases. The V and J ends lost 3 bases and 5 bases, in that order; junction bases with no gene match: 11. The CDR3 runs 16 residues. Per germline, CDR1 LNHNV and CDR2 YYDKDF (reference sequence). The CDR3, as DNA: TGTGCCACCAGCAGGACAGGGGTTAAGGGGCTTTATGGCTACACCTTC. Translated, it gives CATSRTGVKGLYGYTF.

The chain links TRBV14 to TRBJ2-6; D unclear. Trimming took off 1 base at V and 0 bases at J, with 4 bases between the two ends. Per germline, CDR1 SGHDN and CDR2 FVKESK. The CDR3 is made up of 15 amino acids. The CDR3 nucleotides are TGTGCCAGCAGCCAAGTCTACTCTGGGGCCAACGTCCTGACTTTC. Its protein product is CASSQVYSGANVLTF.

V and J are TRBV11-2 and TRBJ1-5; 10 bases agree with TRBD1. Losses at the gene ends were 5 bases for V and 3 bases for J; bases not matched to a gene: 10. The CDR3 length is 17 residues. From germline, CDR1 is SGHAT and CDR2 FQNNGV. CDR3 amino acids: CASSPFTGTGDNQPQHF. For the CDR3, the DNA is TGTGCCAGCAGCCCCTTTACCGGGACAGGGGACAATCAGCCCCAGCATTTT.